The 31 T cell receptor beta chains presented below share a single source sample, sequenced in a study of shared clonotypes between healthy human individuals. Selected positively for CCR7 and CD45RO-negative, naive CD8 cells excluded terminally differentiated effector memory CD45RA+ cells. This table comes from immunoSEQ multiplex PCR, and its TCRdb copy is limited to in-frame clones, with some not included. This sample yields millions of clones, of which roughly 95% are seen a single time; roughly 1% belongs to the top ten. The sequenced material came from naive CD8+ T cells sorted from blood. These TCRs come from a man between 18 and 29 years old in good health.

The chain has TRBV7-9 and TRBJ2-7, with 10 bases identical to TRBD1. The CDR3 extends over 16 amino acids. The germline gives CDR1 SEHNR, CDR2 FQNEAQ (reference sequence). Trimming cost V 4 bases and J 3 bases; bases outside gene matches: 9. The CDR3 sequence is CASSSSPGTGVYEQYF. CDR3 in DNA: TGTGCCAGCAGCTCTTCCCCCGGGACAGGGGTCTACGAGCAGTACTTC.

This clone appeared a single time. This chain links TRBV11-2 with TRBJ2-1; no clear D gene. CDR1 is SGHAT and CDR2 is FQNNGV in the germline V gene. The CDR3 covers 14 residues. Deletions cut 7 bases from V and 4 bases from J, with 14 bases between. CDR3 residues: CASTSTQEYNEQFF. The CDR3 DNA sequence: TGTGCCAGCACCTCGACCCAGGAATACAATGAGCAGTTCTTC.

The chain uses TRBV19 and TRBJ1-5; D unresolved. The CDR3 has 15 residues. The germline V and J ends were trimmed by 3 bases and 2 bases, with 11 bases remaining between them. Germline-derived CDR1 and CDR2 are LNHDA and SQIVND (reference sequence). CDR3 loop: CASSILGRGNQPQHF. The CDR3 nucleotides are TGTGCCAGTAGTATCCTCGGACGGGGCAATCAGCCCCAGCATTTT.

This sequence joins TRBV10-1 and TRBJ2-3; D remains ambiguous. This CDR3 is 16 amino acids long. Germline V gives CDR1 WNHNN, CDR2 SYGVQD (reference sequence). Trimming removed 6 bases from V and 1 base from J, with 17 bases in between. CDR3: CASRNAGTQGTDTQYF. CDR3 coding DNA: TGCGCCAGCAGGAATGCCGGAACCCAAGGCACAGATACGCAGTATTTT.

Worth noting for this clone: Other DNA sequences in the same sample also yield this CDR3. This rearrangement joins TRBV30 to TRBJ1-1; D not certain. The CDR3 is 14 amino acids. V gave up 0 bases and J gave up 3 bases, with 11 bases separating them. CDR1 and CDR2 (germline): GTSNPN, SVGIG (reference sequence). DNA for the CDR3: TGTGCCTGGAGTGTGGGTGGGCCCGACACTGAAGCTTTCTTT. Translating it yields CAWSVGGPDTEAFF.

CDR3 residues: CASSSPGGSYEQYF. Here the CDR3 DNA reads TGCGCCAGCTCTTCACCGGGGGGGTCCTACGAGCAGTACTTC. This chain joins TRBV10-2 and TRBJ2-7, with TRBD2 matching over 8 bases. CDR3 length: 14 amino acids. With 8 bases clipped from V and 1 base from J, the junction kept 7 bases outside the gene matches. Germline CDR1 and CDR2: WSHSY and SAAADI.

V gene TRBV4-3 combines with J gene TRBJ1-1, with D possibly being TRBD1 (5 bases). Per germline, CDR1 LGHNA and CDR2 YSLEER. The CDR3 contains 14 residues. Trimming took off 3 bases at V and 1 base at J, with 9 bases between the two ends. CDR3 in DNA: TGCGCCAGCAGCCACTCAGGGACGAACACTGAAGCTTTCTTT. Translation gives CASSHSGTNTEAFF.

To note about this clone: The sample has other DNA sequences that encode this CDR3 too. The genes are TRBV13 and TRBJ1-1; tentatively, D is TRBD1 (5 bases). This CDR3 has 13 amino acids. V lost 3 bases and J 4 bases, leaving 9 bases between the germline ends. The germline CDR1 and CDR2 sequences are PRHDT and FYEKMQ (reference sequence). The CDR3 DNA sequence: TGTGCCAGCAGCTTTGGGGGAGGCACTGAAGCTTTCTTT. Protein product: CASSFGGGTEAFF.

This chain links TRBV9 with TRBJ1-1, with D maybe TRBD1 (6 bases). The CDR3 length is 15 residues. Germline CDR1 SGDLS, CDR2 YYNGEE. The V end was cut by 5 bases, the J end by 1 base, with 15 bases between. The CDR3 nucleotides are TGTGCCAGCAGTGCCTCCGGGGGGCCGAACACTGAAGCTTTCTTT. This gives the protein CASSASGGPNTEAFF. The complete variable domain, with remaining parts taken from reference TRBV9 and TRBJ1-1, reads DSGVTQTPKHLITATGQRVTLRCSPRSGDLSVYWYQQSLDQGLQFLIQYYNGEERAKGNILERFSAQQFPDLHSELNLSSLELGDSALYFCASSASGGPNTEAFFGQGTRLTVV.

This clone was found once. The chain recombines TRBV4-2 with TRBJ1-2, with 7 bases lining up with TRBD1. There are 16 residues in the CDR3. Trimming removed 0 bases from V and 2 bases from J; junction bases left unmatched: 6. Germline loops: CDR1 LGHNA, CDR2 YNFKEQ. CDR3 sequence: CASSQELWGQNYGYTF. The CDR3 region has the DNA TGTGCCAGCAGCCAAGAATTGTGGGGACAGAACTATGGCTACACCTTC.

In this sample, this clone turned up a few times. The chain combines TRBV6-6 with TRBJ1-1; no firm D call. The CDR3 loop spans 14 amino acids. V was trimmed by 2 bases and J by 4 bases, leaving 11 bases between them. The germline CDR1 and CDR2 sequences are MNHNY and SVGAGI (reference sequence). CDR3 sequence (DNA): TGTGCCAGCAGTTACCTCGGGCTAGGCACTGAAGCTTTCTTT. It translates to CASSYLGLGTEAFF.

The J gene is TRBJ2-5, the V gene TRBV10-1; 7 bases fit TRBD1. This CDR3 spans 16 amino acids. Germline V gene sequence: CDR1 WNHNN, CDR2 SYGVQD (reference sequence). J gave up 2 bases and V 4 bases, and 10 bases lay outside the gene matches. In DNA, the CDR3 is TGCGCCAGCAGTGGGGAGACAGGGACGACGCAAGAGACCCAGTACTTC. Translated: CASSGETGTTQETQYF.

V usage is TRBV6-1 and J usage is TRBJ2-5; 7 bases are a match to TRBD2. The V gene end was trimmed by 3 bases and the J gene end by 5 bases; junction bases not matched to a gene: 6. The CDR3 has 14 residues. Germline lookup yields CDR1 MNHNS and CDR2 SASEGT. The CDR3 is CASSDAPGGETQYF. CDR3 nucleotide sequence: TGTGCCAGCAGTGATGCTCCGGGGGGTGAGACCCAGTACTTC.

This chain joins TRBV6-6 and TRBJ1-6, with D unresolved. Trimming removed 2 bases from V and 1 base from J, with 9 bases in between. Germline V lookup: CDR1 MNHNY, CDR2 SVGAGI (reference sequence). The CDR3 runs to 16 residues. In DNA form, the CDR3 reads TGTGCCAGCAGTTACGGTTCGGCTTCCTATAATTCACCCCTCCACTTT. This codes for CASSYGSASYNSPLHF.

CDR3 in DNA: TGTGCCAGCAGCTCGACGGACGGGGGCACTGAAGCTTTCTTT. Residues: CASSSTDGGTEAFF. This chain connects TRBV7-9 to TRBJ1-1; maybe TRBD1 (5 bases). The CDR3 runs to 14 residues. V was pared by 4 bases and J by 4 bases, with 13 bases between. Germline-derived CDR1 and CDR2 are SEHNR and FQNEAQ (reference sequence).

The chain couples TRBV5-6 to TRBJ1-2; D gene unclear. The CDR3 has 16 amino acids. V shed 4 bases and J shed 1 base, with 17 bases lying between them. CDR1 is SGHDT and CDR2 is YYEEEE in the germline V gene. The CDR3 is CASSPWLQRFNYGYTF. The CDR3 coding sequence is TGTGCCAGCAGCCCCTGGTTACAGCGTTTTAACTATGGCTACACCTTC.

This chain connects TRBV13 to TRBJ2-6; 12 bases are a match to TRBD1. V shed 4 bases, J shed 2 bases, and the junction held 6 bases outside the gene matches. The length of the CDR3 is 18 residues. Germline CDR1 reads PRHDT; CDR2 reads FYEKMQ (reference sequence). This CDR3 is CASSSFGTGGAGANVLTF. CDR3 in DNA: TGTGCCAGCAGCTCCTTTGGGACAGGGGGCGCTGGGGCCAACGTCCTGACTTTC.

The gene calls are TRBV27 and TRBJ2-2; maybe TRBD2 (5 bases). This CDR3 is 13 amino acids long. Germline V gene lookup returns CDR1 MNHEY and CDR2 SMNVEV (reference sequence). V lost 3 bases and J 7 bases, leaving 9 bases between the germline ends. The CDR3 protein is CASSLGGFGELFF. CDR3 in DNA: TGTGCCAGCAGTTTGGGCGGGTTCGGGGAGCTGTTTTTT.

This sequence joins TRBV19 and TRBJ2-1; D is ambiguous. The CDR3 is 15 amino acids. The ends were cut back, 7 bases at V and 0 bases at J, with 13 bases in the middle. Germline V gene data show CDR1 as LNHDA and CDR2 as SQIVND (reference sequence). CDR3 bases: TGTGCCAGTACCGAGACGGAAAGCTCCTACAATGAGCAGTTCTTC. Its translation: CASTETESSYNEQFF.

The chain employs TRBV7-9 and TRBJ2-7, with D perhaps matching TRBD1 or TRBD2 (5 bases each). V was cut by 5 bases and J by 2 bases, with 10 bases left in between. The CDR3 extends over 13 amino acids. CDR1 and CDR2 (germline): SEHNR, FQNEAQ (reference sequence). CDR3 DNA sequence: TGTGCCAGCAGCGGGGACGAGACCTACGAGCAGTACTTC. As protein: CASSGDETYEQYF.

V usage is TRBV7-9 and J usage is TRBJ1-2; D perhaps matches TRBD1 (6 bases). Germline CDR1 reads SEHNR; CDR2 reads FQNEAQ (reference sequence). The CDR3 contains 14 residues. V lost 5 bases and J lost 0, with 10 bases in between. The CDR3 DNA follows: TGTGCCAGCAGCGGGGGCGGCCCTAACTATGGCTACACCTTC. It specifies CASSGGGPNYGYTF.

About this clone itself: The identical CDR3 is also encoded by other nucleotide sequences in the sample. This chain connects TRBV19 to TRBJ2-5; D possibly corresponds to TRBD2 (7 bases). Germline loops: CDR1 LNHDA, CDR2 SQIVND (reference sequence). CDR3 length: 14 amino acids. The germline V and J ends were trimmed by 1 base and 5 bases, with 11 bases remaining between them. CDR3 protein: CASSIAGGLETQYF. The CDR3 region has the DNA TGTGCCAGTAGTATAGCGGGGGGCCTGGAGACCCAGTACTTC.

V is TRBV7-8 and J is TRBJ2-7; TRBD1 is a possible D gene (6 bases). Germline CDR1 SGHVS, CDR2 FQNEAQ. Trimming removed 6 bases at V and 3 bases at J, with 12 bases between. This CDR3 has 13 amino acids. This CDR3 is CASRNRDHYEQYF. The CDR3, as DNA: TGTGCCAGCAGGAACAGGGACCACTACGAGCAGTACTTC. Based on the CDR3 plus reference TRBV7-8 and TRBJ2-7, the full variable domain is GAGVSQSPRYKVAKRGQDVALRCDPISGHVSLFWYQQALGQGPEFLTYFQNEAQLDKSGLPSDRFFAERPEGSVSTLKIQRTQQEDSAVYLCASRNRDHYEQYFGPGTRLTVT.

This rearrangement joins TRBV7-8 to TRBJ2-2; D is unresolved. Looked up from germline, CDR1 is SGHVS and CDR2 is FQNEAQ. CDR3 length: 15 amino acids. Trimming pared 8 bases from V and 4 bases from J, leaving 17 bases between. CDR3 sequence reads: CASRLLEMGTGELFF. The CDR3 DNA sequence: TGTGCCAGCCGATTGCTCGAGATGGGCACCGGGGAGCTGTTTTTT.

Details on this clone: A read error is likely, as this CDR3 ends without the conserved phenylalanine or tryptophan. The V gene is TRBV10-3, the J gene TRBJ1-1; TRBD1 is a possible D gene (5 bases). V shed 10 bases and J shed 1 base, with 13 bases lying between them. The CDR3 has 13 residues. Germline V gives CDR1 ENHRY, CDR2 SYGVKD. CDR3 loop: CATIGAGNTEAFS. The CDR3 bases are TGTGCCACCATAGGGGCTGGGAACACTGAAGCTTTCTCT.

This chain uses TRBV28 with TRBJ2-7; possible D gene TRBD2, 5 bases. V was shortened by 6 bases and J by 3 bases, with 6 bases between the two germline ends. The CDR3 is 11 residues long. Looked up from germline, CDR1 is MDHEN and CDR2 is SYDVKM. CDR3 sequence: CASSGDYEQYF. In DNA, the CDR3 is TGTGCCAGCAGCGGGGACTACGAGCAGTACTTC.

The chain carries TRBV5-4 and TRBJ2-4; D possibly corresponds to TRBD2 (6 bases). The CDR3 has 16 amino acids. The V end lost 0 bases, the J end lost 0 bases, and 10 bases lay between the germline ends. Per germline, CDR1 SGHNT and CDR2 YYREEE (reference sequence). The CDR3 here is CASSLADGGAKNIQYF. The CDR3 DNA follows: TGTGCCAGCAGCTTGGCCGACGGGGGAGCCAAAAACATTCAGTACTTC.

The V and J genes are TRBV9 and TRBJ1-3; D is perhaps TRBD1 (5 bases). Trimming took off 3 bases at V and 0 bases at J, with 7 bases between the two ends. The CDR3 is made up of 14 amino acids. CDR1 SGDLS and CDR2 YYNGEE come from the germline V gene. As DNA, the CDR3 is TGTGCCAGCAGCGGACAGAGCTCTGGAAACACCATATATTTT. Translating it yields CASSGQSSGNTIYF. Full variable domain (missing parts from reference TRBV9 and TRBJ1-3): DSGVTQTPKHLITATGQRVTLRCSPRSGDLSVYWYQQSLDQGLQFLIQYYNGEERAKGNILERFSAQQFPDLHSELNLSSLELGDSALYFCASSGQSSGNTIYFGEGSWLTVV.

Points on this clone: The same CDR3 also results from other DNA sequences found in this sample. This chain links TRBV6-5 with TRBJ2-1; TRBD2 aligns across 9 bases. Losses at the gene ends were 0 bases for V and 5 bases for J; bases not matched to a gene: 5. Germline CDR1 is MNHEY and CDR2 is SVGAGI. The CDR3 is made up of 16 amino acids. The CDR3 DNA follows: TGTGCCAGCAGTTACTCGACTAGCGGAGGGGACAATGAGCAGTTCTTC. Protein product: CASSYSTSGGDNEQFF.

The chain couples TRBV4-1 to TRBJ1-5; D gene uncertain. V dropped 4 bases and J dropped 0 bases, with 10 bases sitting between them. The CDR3 loop spans 15 amino acids. In germline, CDR1 is MGHRA, CDR2 YSYEKL. DNA of the CDR3: TGCGCCAGCAGCCCCGACACCTATAGCAATCAGCCCCAGCATTTT. Translated, it gives CASSPDTYSNQPQHF.

This chain uses TRBV9 with TRBJ1-4; unclear D gene. The CDR3 spans 14 residues. Germline V lookup: CDR1 SGDLS, CDR2 YYNGEE. Trimming cost V 4 bases and J 5 bases, with 12 bases left between them. The chain's CDR3 is CASSRGGVNEKLFF. The CDR3 DNA follows: TGTGCCAGCAGCCGCGGCGGAGTCAATGAAAAACTGTTTTTT.